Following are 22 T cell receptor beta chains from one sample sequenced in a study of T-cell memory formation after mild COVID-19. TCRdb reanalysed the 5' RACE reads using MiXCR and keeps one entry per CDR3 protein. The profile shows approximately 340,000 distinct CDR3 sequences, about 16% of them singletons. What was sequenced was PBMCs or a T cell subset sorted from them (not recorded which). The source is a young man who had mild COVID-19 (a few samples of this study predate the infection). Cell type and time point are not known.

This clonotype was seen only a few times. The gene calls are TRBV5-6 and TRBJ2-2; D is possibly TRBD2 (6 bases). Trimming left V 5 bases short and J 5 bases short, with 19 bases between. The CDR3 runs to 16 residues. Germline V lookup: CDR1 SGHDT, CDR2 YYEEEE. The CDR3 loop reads CASSTLALAGTGELFF. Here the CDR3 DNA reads TGTGCCAGCAGTACCCTCGCACTAGCAGGGACCGGGGAGCTGTTTTTT.

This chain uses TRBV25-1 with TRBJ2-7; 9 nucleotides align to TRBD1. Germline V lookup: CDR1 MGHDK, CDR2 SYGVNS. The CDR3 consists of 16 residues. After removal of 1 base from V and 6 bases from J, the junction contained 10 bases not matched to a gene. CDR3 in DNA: TGTGCCAGCAGTGAATGGCTGGACAGGGGTTCATTCGAGCAGTACGTC. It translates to CASSEWLDRGSFEQYV.

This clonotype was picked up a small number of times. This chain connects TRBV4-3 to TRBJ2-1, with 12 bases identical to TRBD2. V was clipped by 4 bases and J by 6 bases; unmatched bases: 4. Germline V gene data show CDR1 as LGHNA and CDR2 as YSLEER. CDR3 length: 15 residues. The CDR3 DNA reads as TGCGCCAGCAGCCCGACTAGCGGGGGAGTCAATGAGCAGTTCTTC. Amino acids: CASSPTSGGVNEQFF.

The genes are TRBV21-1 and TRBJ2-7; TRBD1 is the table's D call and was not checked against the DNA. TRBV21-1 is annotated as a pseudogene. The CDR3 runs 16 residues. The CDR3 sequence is CASSKVAGTGVFEQYV. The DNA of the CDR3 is TGTGCCAGCAGCAAAGTAGCTGGGACAGGGGTATTCGAGCAGTACGTC.

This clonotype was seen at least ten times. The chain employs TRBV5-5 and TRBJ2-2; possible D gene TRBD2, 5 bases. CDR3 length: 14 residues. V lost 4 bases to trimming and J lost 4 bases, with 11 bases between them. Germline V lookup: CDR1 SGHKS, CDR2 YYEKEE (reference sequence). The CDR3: CASSLGIFTGELFF. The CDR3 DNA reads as TGTGCCAGCAGCCTCGGGATCTTCACCGGGGAGCTGTTTTTT. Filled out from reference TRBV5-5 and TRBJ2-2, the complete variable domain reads DAGVTQSPTHLIKTRGQQVTLRCSPISGHKSVSWYQQVLGQGPQFIFQYYEKEERGRGNFPDRFSARQFPNYSSELNVNALLLGDSALYLCASSLGIFTGELFFGEGSRLTVL.

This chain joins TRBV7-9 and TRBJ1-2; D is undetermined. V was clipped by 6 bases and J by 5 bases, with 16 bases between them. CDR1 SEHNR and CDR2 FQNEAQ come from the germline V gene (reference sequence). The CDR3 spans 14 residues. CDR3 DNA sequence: TGTGCCAGCAGTTTATCGGAGTCTCTTTATGGCTACACCTTC. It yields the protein CASSLSESLYGYTF. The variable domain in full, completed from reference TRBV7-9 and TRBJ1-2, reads DTGVSQNPRHKITKRGQNVTFRCDPISEHNRLYWYRQTLGQGPEFLTYFQNEAQLEKSRLLSDRFSAERPKGSFSTLEIQRTEQGDSAMYLCASSLSESLYGYTFGSGTRLTVV.

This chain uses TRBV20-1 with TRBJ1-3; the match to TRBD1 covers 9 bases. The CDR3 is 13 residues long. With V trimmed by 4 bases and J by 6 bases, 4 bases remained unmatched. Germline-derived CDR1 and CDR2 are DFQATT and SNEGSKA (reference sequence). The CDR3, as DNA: TGCAGTGCTATTGGACAGGGGATAAACACCATATATTTT. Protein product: CSAIGQGINTIYF.

The CDR3 sequence: CASSQTLESSYNEQFF. The CDR3 DNA sequence: TGCGCCAGCAGCCAGACCCTAGAGAGCTCCTACAATGAGCAGTTCTTC. The V gene is TRBV5-1, the J gene TRBJ2-1, with D uncertain. The CDR3 has 16 amino acids. Trimming pared 4 bases from V and 0 bases from J, leaving 14 bases between. CDR1 SGHRS and CDR2 YFSETQ come from the germline V gene.

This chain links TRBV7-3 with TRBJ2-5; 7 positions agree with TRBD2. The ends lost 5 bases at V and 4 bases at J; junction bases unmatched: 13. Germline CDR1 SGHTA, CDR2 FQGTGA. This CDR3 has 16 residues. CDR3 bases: TGTGCCAGCAGCGTAGGAGTGCGGGGGAGCAGAGAGACCCAGTACTTC. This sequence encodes CASSVGVRGSRETQYF.

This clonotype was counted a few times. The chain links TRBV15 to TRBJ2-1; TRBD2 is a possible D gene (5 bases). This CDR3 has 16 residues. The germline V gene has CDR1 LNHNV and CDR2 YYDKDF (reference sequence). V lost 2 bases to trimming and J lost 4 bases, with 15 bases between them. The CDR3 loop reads CATSRSSTTLYNEQFF. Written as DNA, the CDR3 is TGTGCCACCAGCAGAAGTTCGACTACACTGTACAATGAGCAGTTCTTC.

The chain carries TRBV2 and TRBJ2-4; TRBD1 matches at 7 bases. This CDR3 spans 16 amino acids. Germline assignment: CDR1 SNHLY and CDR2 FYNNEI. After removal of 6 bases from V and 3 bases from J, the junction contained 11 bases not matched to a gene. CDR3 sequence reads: CASSSLTGTDKNIQYF. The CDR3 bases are TGTGCCAGCAGCAGCCTTACCGGGACAGACAAAAACATTCAGTACTTC.

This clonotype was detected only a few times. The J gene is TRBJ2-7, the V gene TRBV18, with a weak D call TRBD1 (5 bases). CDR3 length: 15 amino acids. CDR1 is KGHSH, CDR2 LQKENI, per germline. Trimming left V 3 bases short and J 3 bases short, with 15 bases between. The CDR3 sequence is CASSPQDRPFYEQYV. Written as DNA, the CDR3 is TGTGCCAGCTCACCCCAAGACAGACCCTTCTACGAGCAGTACGTC.

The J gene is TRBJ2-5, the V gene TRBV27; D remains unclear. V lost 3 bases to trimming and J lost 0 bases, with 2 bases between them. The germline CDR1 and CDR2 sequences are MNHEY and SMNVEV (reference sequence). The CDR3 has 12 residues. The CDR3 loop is CASSFDQETQYF. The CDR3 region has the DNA TGTGCCAGCAGTTTTGACCAAGAGACCCAGTACTTC.

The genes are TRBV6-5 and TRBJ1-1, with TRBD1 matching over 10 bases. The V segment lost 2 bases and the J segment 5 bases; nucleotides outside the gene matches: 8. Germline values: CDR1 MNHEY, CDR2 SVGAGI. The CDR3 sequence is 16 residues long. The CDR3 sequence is CASSYGQGDSGTEAFF. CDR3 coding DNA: TGTGCCAGCAGTTACGGACAGGGGGATTCAGGGACTGAAGCTTTCTTT.

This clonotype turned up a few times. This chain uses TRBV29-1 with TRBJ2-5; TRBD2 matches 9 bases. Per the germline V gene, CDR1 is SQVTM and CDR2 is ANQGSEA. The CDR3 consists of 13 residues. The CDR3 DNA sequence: TGCAGTGGGCTAGCGGGGATACAAGAGACCCAGTACTTC. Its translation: CSGLAGIQETQYF. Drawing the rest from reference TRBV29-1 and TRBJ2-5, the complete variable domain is SAVISQKPSRDICQRGTSLTIQCQVDSQVTMMFWYRQQPGQSLTLIATANQGSEATYESGFVIDKFPISRPNLTFSTLTVSNMSPEDSSIYLCSGLAGIQETQYFGPGTRLLVL.

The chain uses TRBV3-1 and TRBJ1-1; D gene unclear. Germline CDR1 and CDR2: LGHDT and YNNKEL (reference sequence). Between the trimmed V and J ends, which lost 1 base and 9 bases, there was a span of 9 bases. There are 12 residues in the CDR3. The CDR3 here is CASSQGEGKAFF. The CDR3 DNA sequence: TGTGCCAGCAGCCAAGGGGAAGGGAAAGCTTTCTTT.

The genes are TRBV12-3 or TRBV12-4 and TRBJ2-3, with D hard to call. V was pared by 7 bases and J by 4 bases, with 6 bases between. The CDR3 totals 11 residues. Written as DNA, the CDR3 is TGTGCCAGCACCCCGTCAGATACGCAGTATTTT. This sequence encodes CASTPSDTQYF.

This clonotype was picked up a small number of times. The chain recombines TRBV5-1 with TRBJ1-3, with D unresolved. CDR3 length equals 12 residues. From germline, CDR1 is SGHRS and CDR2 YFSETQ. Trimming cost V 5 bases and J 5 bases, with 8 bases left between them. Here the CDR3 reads CASSEGRNTIYF. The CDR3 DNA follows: TGCGCCAGCAGTGAAGGAAGAAACACCATATATTTT.

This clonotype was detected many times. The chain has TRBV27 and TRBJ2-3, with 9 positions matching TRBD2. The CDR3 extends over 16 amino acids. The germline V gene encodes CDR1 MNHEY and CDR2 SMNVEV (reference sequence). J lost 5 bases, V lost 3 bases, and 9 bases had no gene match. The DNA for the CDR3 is TGTGCCAGCAGTTTCATGTTTCCAGCGGGGGGAGATACGCAGTATTTT. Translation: CASSFMFPAGGDTQYF.

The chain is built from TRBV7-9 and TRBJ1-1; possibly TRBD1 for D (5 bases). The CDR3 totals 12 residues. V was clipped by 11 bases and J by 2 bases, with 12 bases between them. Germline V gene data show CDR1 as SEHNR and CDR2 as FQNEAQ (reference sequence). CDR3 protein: CALGGGNTEAFF. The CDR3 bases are TGTGCCCTAGGTGGGGGAAACACTGAAGCTTTCTTT.

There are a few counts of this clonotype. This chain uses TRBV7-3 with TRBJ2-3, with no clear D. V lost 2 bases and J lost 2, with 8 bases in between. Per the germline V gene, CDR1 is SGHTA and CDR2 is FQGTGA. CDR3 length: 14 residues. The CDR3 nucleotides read TGTGCCAGCAGCTTAGGGCGGAACACAGATACGCAGTATTTT. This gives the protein CASSLGRNTDTQYF.

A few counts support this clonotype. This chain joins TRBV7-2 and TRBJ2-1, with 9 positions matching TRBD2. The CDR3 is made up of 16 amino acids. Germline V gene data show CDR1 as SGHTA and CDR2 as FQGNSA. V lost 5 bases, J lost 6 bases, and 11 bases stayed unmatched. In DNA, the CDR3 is TGTGCCAGCAGCCCCGACCGGACTAGCGTGAGCAATGAGCAGTTCTTC. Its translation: CASSPDRTSVSNEQFF.